A selection of T cell receptor beta chains follows, all from one sample in a study of cytomegalovirus exposure and HLA in healthy donors. The table came from immunoSEQ multiplex PCR; TCRdb's copy has only in-frame clones and leaves some out. The sample gives fewer than 400,000 clones, over 75% of which show up once; around 1% is in the top ten. The source material was PBMCs. These receptors all come from a young man in good health and CMV-seronegative. Both conserved end residues are part of each CDR3. The D gene is left open where the match is weak. Clone size is shown for a subset of rows, as once, few, many or a class of expanded clone.

cdr3_nt cdr3_aa clone_size j_call d_call v_call
TGCGCCAGCAGCTTTTACAGGGGGTATGGCTACACCTTC CASSFYRGYGYTF - TRBJ1-2 TRBD1 TRBV5-1
TGTGCCAGCAGCTTAACTCCCCGCAGGGACACTGAAGCTTTCTTT CASSLTPRRDTEAFF - TRBJ1-1 - TRBV7-9
TGTGCTAGTGGTTTGGACCTAGCGGGCCATGACAGCTCCTACAATGAGCAGTTCTTC CASGLDLAGHDSSYNEQFF - TRBJ2-1 TRBD2 TRBV12-5
TGTGCCAGCAGTTACTCGGAAATGAGGGTGGGCGGGGAGCTGTTTTTT CASSYSEMRVGGELFF - TRBJ2-2 - TRBV6-5
TGTGCCAGCAGCGCGACTGAAAACTATGGCTACACCTTC CASSATENYGYTF once TRBJ1-2 - TRBV5-5
TGTGCCAGCAGCCAAGGACAGGTTGGCGCGACCCAGCATTTT CASSQGQVGATQHF - TRBJ1-5 TRBD1 TRBV7-2
TGTGCCAGTACCCCAAGTGGCAGGGGTAACACTGAAGCTTTCTTT CASTPSGRGNTEAFF - TRBJ1-1 - TRBV19
TGTGCCAGCAGTGAAGCGCCGCTAGGTCAGCCCCAGCATTTT CASSEAPLGQPQHF - TRBJ1-5 - TRBV6-1
TGTGCCTGGAGTGTCTCCCCAGGGCAATTTTACACTGAAGCTTTCTTT CAWSVSPGQFYTEAFF - TRBJ1-1 - TRBV30
TGTGCCAGCAGTACGACAGGGGACAATTACAATGAGCAGTTCTTC CASSTTGDNYNEQFF - TRBJ2-1 TRBD1 TRBV6-5
TGTGCCAGCAGCCTACCCGGGGTTTACTATGGCTACACCTTC CASSLPGVYYGYTF - TRBJ1-2 - TRBV7-9
TGTGCCAGCAGTCTGGACATTTTCACAGATACGCAGTATTTT CASSLDIFTDTQYF few TRBJ2-3 - TRBV6-1
TGTGCCAGCAGCTTAGCGGGACAGGGGGTGGATACGCAGTATTTT CASSLAGQGVDTQYF - TRBJ2-3 TRBD1 TRBV7-2
TGTGCCAGTAGTATAGAGCGGAATTCACCCCTCCACTTT CASSIERNSPLHF - TRBJ1-6 - TRBV19
TGTGCCAACCTACTAAACAGGGCCCTACCCAACTATGGCTACACCTTC CANLLNRALPNYGYTF once TRBJ1-2 - TRBV5-3
TGTGCCAGCAGCTTCCCTCTGAGCGGTTTTCAAGAGACCCAGTACTTC CASSFPLSGFQETQYF - TRBJ2-5 - TRBV7-2
TGCGCCAGCAGCTTAGGACAGGGCAATTCACCCCTCCACTTT CASSLGQGNSPLHF - TRBJ1-6 TRBD1 TRBV5-1
TGCAGCGCCCAGCGGGGGCCCAGTGAAAAACTGTTTTTT CSAQRGPSEKLFF once TRBJ1-4 - TRBV29-1
TGTGCCAGCAGCTTAAGTCTCGCGTATGAGCAGTTCTTC CASSLSLAYEQFF - TRBJ2-1 - TRBV7-9
TGTGCCAGCAGCGTATTTGGGGTTAGGGGACAGCCCCAGCATTTT CASSVFGVRGQPQHF - TRBJ1-5 - TRBV9
TGCGCCAGCAGCTTAGGGGTCGGGGGAATCTATGGCTACACCTTC CASSLGVGGIYGYTF few TRBJ1-2 - TRBV5-1
TGTGCCAGCAGTCTCAGTTCCACATACTCTGGGGCCAACGTCCTGACTTTC CASSLSSTYSGANVLTF - TRBJ2-6 - TRBV5-6
TGTGCCAGCAGTCCTAGCGACGCGATAGCCCTCTACAATGAGCAGTTCTTC CASSPSDAIALYNEQFF - TRBJ2-1 - TRBV2
TGTGCCAGCAGCTCAACAGGGAACACCGGGGAGCTGTTTTTT CASSSTGNTGELFF - TRBJ2-2 - TRBV6-5
TGTGCCAGCAGTCCCGACAGGGGGCTAGGGAATGAGCAGTTCTTC CASSPDRGLGNEQFF - TRBJ2-1 TRBD1 TRBV7-2
TGTGCCATAAAACAGGGGGCAGGGGTCAATGAGCAGTTCTTC CAIKQGAGVNEQFF - TRBJ2-1 TRBD1 TRBV6-5
TGCGCCAGCAGCGGCGGGACAGGTGGTTCACCCCTCCACTTT CASSGGTGGSPLHF few TRBJ1-6 TRBD1 TRBV5-1
TGTGCCAGCAGCTATAGCGGGGCCTACACAGATACGCAGTATTTT CASSYSGAYTDTQYF - TRBJ2-3 TRBD2 TRBV5-8
TGTGCCAGCAGTCCCAGGGTCTCGAATGAGCAGTTCTTC CASSPRVSNEQFF - TRBJ2-1 - TRBV13
TGTGCCAGCAGTGACTTCCCTCTGGGACTAGCGGCCTACGAGCAGTACTTC CASSDFPLGLAAYEQYF - TRBJ2-7 TRBD2 TRBV6-1
TGTGCCAGCAGACAGAAAGGGGGCAAAAACATTCAGTACTTC CASRQKGGKNIQYF - TRBJ2-4 - TRBV5-6
TGTGCCAGCAGCCTTGGGGCGGACAAGTTTGGCTACACCTTC CASSLGADKFGYTF - TRBJ1-2 - TRBV7-2
TGTGCCAGCTCACCACCGCAGGGGACTAATTCACCCCTCCACTTT CASSPPQGTNSPLHF - TRBJ1-6 - TRBV18
TGTGCCAGTAGTATAAAGGACAGATATAGCAATCAGCCCCAGCATTTT CASSIKDRYSNQPQHF - TRBJ1-5 - TRBV19
TGCAGTGCTAGCACCGGGATTGAAGCTTTCTTT CSASTGIEAFF - TRBJ1-1 - TRBV20-1
TGCAGCGAGACGGACAGGGGTTACGATACGCAGTATTTT CSETDRGYDTQYF - TRBJ2-3 TRBD1 TRBV29-1
TGTGCCAGCAGCACCCAGGGTTGGACAGATACGCAGTATTTT CASSTQGWTDTQYF - TRBJ2-3 - TRBV7-9
TGCGCCAGCAGCCCCCAGGGATACTATGGCTACACCTTC CASSPQGYYGYTF - TRBJ1-2 - TRBV5-1
TGTGCCAGCAGTGAATCCCGGGGAACCCTGGGCGAGCAGTACTTC CASSESRGTLGEQYF - TRBJ2-7 - TRBV2
TGTGCCAGTAGTATGGGCCTGAACACTGAAGCTTTCTTT CASSMGLNTEAFF - TRBJ1-1 - TRBV19
TGTGCCACCAGCGGGGAGTCCTACAATGAGCAGTTCTTC CATSGESYNEQFF - TRBJ2-1 - TRBV15
TGCAGCGTGATGGGGCCTCGAACGACTGAAGCTTTCTTT CSVMGPRTTEAFF - TRBJ1-1 - TRBV29-1
TGTGCCAGCAGTTTACAGGGCGATGAGCAGTTCTTC CASSLQGDEQFF - TRBJ2-1 - TRBV27
TGTGCCAGCTCTCAGGCTGGTGGCTACACCTTC CASSQAGGYTF - TRBJ1-2 - TRBV2
TGTGCCAGCTCACGCACGACAGGGGGCAACACTGAAGCTTTCTTT CASSRTTGGNTEAFF - TRBJ1-1 TRBD1 TRBV18
TGCGCCAGCAGCCCGAGGGACAGGGTCGACACCGGGGAGCTGTTTTTT CASSPRDRVDTGELFF - TRBJ2-2 TRBD1 TRBV4-3
TGCGCCAGCAGCTTGGCCGTGACAGGAGAAGAGCAGTACTTC CASSLAVTGEEQYF - TRBJ2-7 - TRBV5-1
TGTGCCAGCAGCTCGTGGGGAGCGGGGGAGCAGGGGAATGAGCAGTTCTTC CASSSWGAGEQGNEQFF - TRBJ2-1 TRBD2 TRBV7-9